The rows below give T cell receptor beta chains drawn from one sample of a study of cytomegalovirus exposure and HLA in healthy donors. TCRdb's table, derived via immunoSEQ multiplex PCR, lists solely in-frame clones and lacks some. The repertoire has around 150,000 clones, approximately 80% of them found once; the top ten carry approximately 3.4%. Sequenced sample: PBMCs. These receptors all stem from a middle-aged man in good health and CMV-seronegative. The CDR3 runs from the conserved cysteine through the conserved F or W.

V gene | CDR3 protein
TRBV5-1 | CASSSDGAGANVLTF
TRBV6-5 | CASSLMDRGRETQYF
TRBV6-4 | CASSVRGNRAGNTIYF
TRBV30 | CAWSWQTYEQYF
TRBV9 | CASSPLPDSSYNEQFF
TRBV2 | CASRAFLEAFF
TRBV2 | CASKGTAKLYQSYEQYF
TRBV7-7 | CASSLTFQETQYF
TRBV4-2 | CASSEVQETQYF
TRBV2 | CASRGFREDDQHF
TRBV4-1 | CASSQVQGSTDTQYF
TRBV5-4 | CASSFYSSGNTIYF
TRBV5-1 | CASSPDRGGYEQYF
TRBV25-1 | CASSPTGRGNGYTF
TRBV28 | CASSSGTATNEKLFF
TRBV4-3 | CASSQVREVANYGYTF
TRBV6-6 | CASTTGGSSTDTQYF
TRBV11-3 | CASSRGGDGELFF
TRBV5-1 | CASSLDLAGGPETQYF
TRBV11-1 | CASSPTAELYNEQFF